A selection of T cell receptor beta chains follows, all from one sample in a study of PD-L1 blockade in urothelial cancer. Profiled with immunoSEQ multiplex PCR; TCRdb holds only in-frame clones, not every one. The sample has tens of thousands of clones; over 70% are singletons. This specimen consisted of PBMCs, obtained around atezolizumab (anti-PD-L1) treatment. These receptors all come from a man in his 70s with urothelial cancer. Both conserved end residues are part of each CDR3. D genes are given only for firm matches. Some rows mark clone size as missing; the rest say once, few, many or name a class of expanded clone.

CDR3 protein,CDR3 DNA,V gene,clone size,J gene,D gene
CASSQSRAANYGYTF,TGTGCCAGCAGCCAATCGAGGGCTGCTAACTATGGCTACACCTTC,TRBV16,.,TRBJ1-2,.
CASSKGQSEQYF,TGTGCCAGCAGCAAAGGACAGTCCGAGCAGTACTTC,TRBV21-1,once,TRBJ2-7,.
CASSQGASANYNEQFF,TGTGCCAGCAGCCAAGGAGCTAGCGCGAACTACAATGAGCAGTTCTTC,TRBV4-2,.,TRBJ2-1,.
CASSLDGRPAYNEQFF,TGCGCCAGCAGCTTGGATGGGAGGCCCGCCTACAATGAGCAGTTCTTC,TRBV5-1,.,TRBJ2-1,.
CASSVGATNEKLFF,TGTGCCAGCAGTGTCGGAGCAACTAATGAAAAACTGTTTTTT,TRBV7-9,.,TRBJ1-4,.
CASSYGAGAPYNEQFF,TGTGCCAGCAGTTACGGGGCGGGGGCCCCCTACAATGAGCAGTTCTTC,TRBV6-6,.,TRBJ2-1,.
CASSQGLPGYRGYTF,TGTGCCAGCAGCCAGGGCCTCCCAGGGTACCGTGGCTACACCTTC,TRBV27,.,TRBJ1-2,.
CASTGTGGPNTEAFF,TGCGCCAGTACCGGGACAGGGGGACCGAACACTGAAGCTTTCTTT,TRBV5-1,.,TRBJ1-1,TRBD1
CAWSVRRAPEAFF,TGTGCCTGGAGTGTTAGGAGGGCTCCTGAAGCTTTCTTT,TRBV30,few,TRBJ1-1,.
CATARQPNYGYTF,TGTGCCACCGCAAGACAGCCGAACTATGGCTACACCTTC,TRBV6-1,.,TRBJ1-2,.
CASRLDRVPYEQYF,TGTGCCAGCAGGCTAGACAGGGTCCCCTACGAGCAGTACTTC,TRBV28,.,TRBJ2-7,TRBD1
CASSEAPRAFF,TGTGCCAGCAGTGAAGCCCCGAGGGCTTTCTTT,TRBV2,.,TRBJ1-1,.
CARSRGGSLNTIYF,TGTGCCCGGAGCCGGGGAGGCTCCTTAAACACCATATATTTT,TRBV30,.,TRBJ1-3,.
CATLAGVNTGELFF,TGTGCCACGCTAGCGGGAGTAAACACCGGGGAGCTGTTTTTT,TRBV10-3,few,TRBJ2-2,TRBD2
CASSREGGPGELFF,TGTGCCAGCTCCCGGGAGGGAGGACCCGGGGAGCTGTTTTTT,TRBV18,.,TRBJ2-2,TRBD2
CAWSTRARDNEQFF,TGTGCCTGGAGTACGCGGGCCCGGGACAATGAGCAGTTCTTC,TRBV30,.,TRBJ2-1,.
CASRRTGWAYEQYF,TGTGCCAGCAGGAGGACAGGCTGGGCCTACGAGCAGTACTTC,TRBV2,.,TRBJ2-7,TRBD1
CAIRNGETNYGYTF,TGTGCCATCAGAAACGGAGAAACTAACTATGGCTACACCTTC,TRBV10-3,.,TRBJ1-2,.
CASSILAGLSYEQYF,TGTGCCAGTAGTATCCTCGCAGGCCTCTCCTACGAGCAGTACTTC,TRBV19,.,TRBJ2-7,.
CASSRAAGAGELFF,TGCGCCAGCAGCCGGGCCGCGGGGGCCGGGGAGCTGTTTTTT,TRBV5-1,.,TRBJ2-2,TRBD2
CASSSSGTFGNEQFF,TGTGCCAGCAGCTCTAGCGGGACCTTTGGGAATGAGCAGTTCTTC,TRBV5-6,.,TRBJ2-1,TRBD2
CASSPGTSWGFQETQYF,TGTGCCAGCAGCCCCGGGACTAGCTGGGGATTCCAAGAGACCCAGTACTTC,TRBV7-9,few,TRBJ2-5,TRBD2
CASSLNGRKAGELFF,TGTGCCAGCAGTTTAAACGGGAGAAAGGCCGGGGAGCTGTTTTTT,TRBV27,.,TRBJ2-2,.
CAWTAGRGYEQYF,TGTGCCTGGACTGCAGGGAGGGGCTACGAGCAGTACTTC,TRBV30,.,TRBJ2-7,TRBD2
CASSEGVLRGMAGSSYEQYF,TGTGCCAGCAGTGAAGGAGTACTGCGGGGGATGGCAGGGAGTTCCTACGAGCAGTACTTC,TRBV6-1,.,TRBJ2-7,TRBD2
CASSLAGQGAHGYTF,TGCGCCAGCAGCCTTGCGGGACAGGGGGCGCACGGCTACACCTTC,TRBV5-1,.,TRBJ1-2,TRBD1
CASSPGGDSGNTIYF,TGTGCCAGCTCACCCGGGGGGGACTCTGGAAACACCATATATTTT,TRBV18,.,TRBJ1-3,.
CASSRQGRTGELFF,TGTGCCAGCAGTCGACAGGGGAGGACCGGGGAGCTGTTTTTT,TRBV7-9,.,TRBJ2-2,TRBD1
CAWSVPSGHNEQFF,TGTGCCTGGAGTGTCCCTAGCGGGCACAATGAGCAGTTCTTC,TRBV30,.,TRBJ2-1,TRBD2
CASSGQGVDEQFF,TGTGCCAGCAGTGGTCAGGGGGTCGATGAGCAGTTCTTC,TRBV25-1,.,TRBJ2-1,TRBD1
CASRPAGEPPEQFF,TGTGCCAGCAGGCCGGCAGGGGAACCCCCTGAGCAGTTCTTC,TRBV2,.,TRBJ2-1,.
CAWNAGRDTGELFF,TGTGCCTGGAACGCCGGCAGGGACACCGGGGAGCTGTTTTTC,TRBV30,.,TRBJ2-2,.
CASSFRQGNKETQYF,TGCGCCAGCAGCTTTCGACAGGGAAATAAAGAGACCCAGTACTTC,TRBV5-1,.,TRBJ2-5,TRBD1
CASSPLGLAGRDTQYF,TGTGCCAGCTCACCACTGGGACTAGCGGGCAGGGATACGCAGTATTTT,TRBV18,.,TRBJ2-3,TRBD2
CASSRDRGPYEQYF,TGCGCCAGCAGCCGCGACAGGGGTCCCTACGAGCAGTACTTC,TRBV4-1,.,TRBJ2-7,TRBD1
CASSPGQGMETQYF,TGTGCCAGCTCACCTGGACAGGGGATGGAGACCCAGTACTTC,TRBV18,few,TRBJ2-5,TRBD1
CASRGDRDFLNTEAFF,TGTGCCAGCAGGGGGGACAGGGACTTTTTGAACACTGAAGCTTTCTTT,TRBV27,.,TRBJ1-1,TRBD1
CASSPRTGVSRGGSYNEQFF,TGTGCCAGCAGCCCCCGGACAGGAGTCTCCCGGGGAGGATCCTACAATGAGCAGTTCTTC,TRBV9,.,TRBJ2-1,.
CASSSGGGAGANVLTF,TGTGCCAGCAGCTCAGGAGGGGGCGCTGGGGCCAACGTCCTGACTTTC,TRBV5-4,.,TRBJ2-6,.
CASSVAGGPYNEQFF,TGTGCCAGCAGCGTAGCGGGAGGACCCTACAATGAGCAGTTCTTC,TRBV9,.,TRBJ2-1,TRBD2
CASSLDTAYNEQFF,TGCGCCAGCAGCTTGGATACAGCCTACAATGAGCAGTTCTTC,TRBV5-1,.,TRBJ2-1,.
CASSPRGTSSGNTIYF,TGTGCCAGTAGTCCCCGAGGCACCAGCTCTGGAAACACCATATATTTT,TRBV19,.,TRBJ1-3,.
CSVGSAGGETQYF,TGCAGCGTTGGGTCGGCAGGGGGGGAGACCCAGTACTTC,TRBV29-1,.,TRBJ2-5,.
CASARGLNTGELFF,TGCGCCAGCGCACGGGGGTTGAACACCGGGGAGCTGTTTTTT,TRBV10-2,.,TRBJ2-2,.
CASRRQPLSYEQYF,TGCGCCAGCAGAAGACAGCCGCTCTCCTACGAGCAGTACTTC,TRBV4-1,.,TRBJ2-7,.
CASSYPGTGANTIYF,TGTGCCAGCAGTTATCCCGGGACAGGGGCAAACACCATATATTTT,TRBV28,.,TRBJ1-3,TRBD1
CASSDGTGKSSYEQYF,TGTGCCAGCAGCGACGGGACAGGGAAATCCTCCTACGAGCAGTACTTC,TRBV14,.,TRBJ2-7,TRBD1
CASSLTSGTTGEQFF,TGCGCCAGCAGCTTGACTAGCGGGACTACAGGTGAGCAGTTCTTC,TRBV5-1,.,TRBJ2-1,TRBD2
CASSDGTGSTTEAFF,TGTGCCAGCAGTGACGGGACAGGGTCGACCACTGAAGCTTTCTTT,TRBV2,few,TRBJ1-1,TRBD1
CASSPHGLAGGGEQFF,TGTGCCAGCAGCCCCCACGGGCTAGCGGGAGGTGGTGAGCAGTTCTTC,TRBV7-3,.,TRBJ2-1,TRBD2